These 19 T cell receptor beta chains were all obtained from the same sample, sequenced in a study of early T cells in non-severe SARS-CoV-2 infection. TCRdb independently ran MiXCR on the 5' RACE reads; one entry per CDR3 protein. The table lists more than 20,000 distinct CDR3 sequences, 3% to 4% of them singletons. The source material was whole blood. The receptors were gathered from an adult who was a healthcare worker with PCR-confirmed SARS-CoV-2 infection or an uninfected control (not recorded which).

There are many counts of this clonotype. This chain connects TRBV7-9 to TRBJ1-1, with D unclear. CDR1 and CDR2 from the germline V gene are SEHNR and FQNEAQ (reference sequence). The V and J ends lost 0 bases and 8 bases respectively, with 13 bases between them. CDR3 length: 14 amino acids. CDR3 DNA sequence: TGTGCCAGCAGCTTAGCGGAGGGTCGGTGGGAAGCTTTCTTT. It yields the protein CASSLAEGRWEAFF. The complete variable domain, with remaining parts taken from reference TRBV7-9 and TRBJ1-1, reads DTGVSQNPRHKITKRGQNVTFRCDPISEHNRLYWYRQTLGQGPEFLTYFQNEAQLEKSRLLSDRFSAERPKGSFSTLEIQRTEQGDSAMYLCASSLAEGRWEAFFGQGTRLTVV.

By share, this clonotype ranks as medium-sized (0.01 to 0.1%). The chain carries TRBV4-2 and TRBJ2-3, with TRBD2 matching over 14 bases. The trim removed 4 bases at V and 3 bases at J, leaving 6 bases unmatched. This CDR3 contains 17 residues. Germline CDR1 reads LGHNA; CDR2 reads YNFKEQ. The CDR3 sequence: CASSPRGTSGRTDTQYF. CDR3 DNA sequence: TGTGCCAGCAGCCCCCGAGGGACTAGCGGGAGAACAGATACGCAGTATTTT.

This clonotype has at least ten counts. The V gene is TRBV7-2, the J gene TRBJ2-5; D tentatively fits TRBD1 or TRBD2 (5 bases each). The V gene lost 4 bases and the J gene lost 5 bases, with 17 bases spanning the gap. From germline, CDR1 is SGHTA and CDR2 FQGNSA. CDR3 length equals 15 residues. In nucleotides, the CDR3 is TGTGCCAGCAGCTCTGGGGACCCGGGGCAGGAGACCCAGTACTTC. Its protein is CASSSGDPGQETQYF.

The V gene is TRBV11-3, the J gene TRBJ2-1; 7 bases are shared with TRBD1. This CDR3 comprises 15 residues. Germline loops: CDR1 SGHNT, CDR2 YENEEA. J gave up 8 bases and V 5 bases, and 12 bases lay outside the gene matches. The chain's CDR3 is CASSTGVQGSHEQFF. The CDR3 nucleotides read TGTGCCAGCAGCACAGGGGTACAGGGATCCCATGAGCAGTTCTTC.

This clonotype was counted ten times or more. The chain recombines TRBV9 with TRBJ2-5, with D unclear. The CDR3 has 13 residues. Germline V gene lookup returns CDR1 SGDLS and CDR2 YYNGEE. Trimming stripped 1 base from V and 4 bases from J, with 8 bases between. The CDR3 DNA reads as TGTGCCAGCAGCGTACACGCGGCAGAGACCCAGTACTTC. Amino acid sequence: CASSVHAAETQYF.

This clonotype is labeled as medium-sized. CDR3 amino acids: CASSLTRLSSGNTIYF. The CDR3 DNA follows: TGTGCCAGCAGCCTCACCCGACTGAGCTCTGGAAACACCATATATTTT. This chain links TRBV6-5 with TRBJ1-3; unclear D gene. The CDR3 length is 16 residues. Trimming pared 6 bases from V and 0 bases from J, leaving 15 bases between. From germline, CDR1 is MNHEY and CDR2 SVGAGI.

This clonotype was counted ten times or more. This rearrangement joins TRBV28 to TRBJ2-3, with a tentative D call TRBD2 (5 bases). Germline assignment: CDR1 MDHEN and CDR2 SYDVKM. This CDR3 comprises 15 residues. V was pared by 5 bases and J by 5 bases, with 17 bases between. The CDR3: CASSSLAGEGDTQYF. The CDR3 DNA reads TGTGCCAGCAGTAGCTTAGCCGGTGAGGGAGATACGCAGTATTTT.

Ten or more counts support this clonotype. The rearrangement joins TRBV9 to TRBJ2-5; D is perhaps TRBD2 (6 bases). Between the trimmed V and J ends, which lost 2 bases and 1 base, there was a span of 12 bases. Germline CDR1 is SGDLS and CDR2 is YYNGEE. The CDR3 contains 15 residues. CDR3 nucleotide sequence: TGTGCCAGCAGCGTGTGGGCGGGACCCCAAGAGACCCAGTACTTC. Residues: CASSVWAGPQETQYF.

There are many counts of this clonotype. The rearrangement uses TRBV28 and TRBJ2-7; weak D call: TRBD2 (5 bases). CDR3 size: 15 residues. Per the germline V gene, CDR1 is MDHEN and CDR2 is SYDVKM. Between the trimmed V and J ends, which lost 6 bases and 2 bases, there was a span of 17 bases. CDR3 DNA sequence: TGTGCCAGCAGCCCGAGGGAAGGCCTACCCTACGAGCAGTACTTC. Translation gives CASSPREGLPYEQYF.

This clonotype occurred many times. V usage is TRBV7-9 and J usage is TRBJ2-5; TRBD2 aligns across 7 bases. The CDR3 totals 17 residues. The junction had 14 bases not matched to a gene; V was cut back by 5 bases and J by 2 bases. Germline loops: CDR1 SEHNR, CDR2 FQNEAQ (reference sequence). CDR3 sequence: CASSPPREGLPQETQYF. The CDR3 bases are TGTGCCAGCAGCCCGCCGAGGGAGGGTCTCCCTCAAGAGACCCAGTACTTC.

This clonotype was recorded at least ten times. V and J are TRBV7-2 and TRBJ2-7, with TRBD2 as a possible D gene (6 bases). V lost 3 bases and J 6 bases, leaving 12 bases between the germline ends. The germline V gene encodes CDR1 SGHTA and CDR2 FQGNSA. The CDR3 has 13 residues. The CDR3 spells CASSFYMGGEQYF. The CDR3, as DNA: TGTGCCAGCAGCTTTTATATGGGGGGCGAGCAGTACTTC.

In this sample, this clonotype turned up many times. The chain links TRBV7-2 to TRBJ1-2, with no clear D. With 5 bases removed from V and 4 bases from J, the gap between germline ends came to 14 bases. The CDR3 runs 14 residues. Germline assignment: CDR1 SGHTA and CDR2 FQGNSA. CDR3 sequence (DNA): TGTGCCAGCAGCCCGCAGTCACTTTTCTATGGCTACACCTTC. It translates to CASSPQSLFYGYTF.

The rearrangement links TRBV7-6 to TRBJ2-7, with D tentatively TRBD1 (6 bases). The CDR3 is made up of 14 amino acids. Trimming left V 1 base short and J 3 bases short, with 10 bases between. CDR1 is SGHVS, CDR2 FNYEAQ, per germline. CDR3 sequence (DNA): TGTGCCAGCAGCTTAGGGGACACTTACTACGAGCAGTACTTC. Its protein product is CASSLGDTYYEQYF.

This clonotype came up many times. This rearrangement joins TRBV4-2 to TRBJ2-1; 8 bases fit TRBD2. The germline CDR1 and CDR2 sequences are LGHNA and YNFKEQ. The trim removed 3 bases at V and 0 bases at J, leaving 7 bases unmatched. CDR3 length equals 17 residues. The CDR3: CASSQTLAGSSYNEQFF. CDR3 nucleotides: TGTGCCAGCAGCCAGACTTTAGCGGGGAGCTCCTACAATGAGCAGTTCTTC.

There are many counts of this clonotype. The chain combines TRBV7-9 with TRBJ2-2; D unresolved. CDR1 is SEHNR and CDR2 is FQNEAQ in the germline V gene (reference sequence). CDR3 length: 14 residues. The ends were cut back, 6 bases at V and 1 base at J, with 9 bases in the middle. This CDR3 is CASSFQLNTGELFF. CDR3 DNA: TGTGCCAGCAGTTTTCAGTTGAACACCGGGGAGCTGTTTTTT.

In its sample, this clonotype was seen many times. CDR3 residues: CASTPGVGPLIEQYF. CDR3 sequence (DNA): TGTGCCAGCACTCCAGGGGTGGGCCCCTTGATCGAGCAGTACTTC. V is TRBV6-6 and J is TRBJ2-7; tentatively, D is TRBD1 (6 bases). CDR1 MNHNY and CDR2 SVGAGI come from the germline V gene (reference sequence). There are 15 residues in the CDR3. V lost 7 bases to trimming and J lost 6 bases, with 22 bases between them.

In this sample, this clonotype turned up many times. The chain employs TRBV27 and TRBJ2-7, with D perhaps matching TRBD1 (6 bases). V was cut by 4 bases and J by 4 bases, with 14 bases left in between. Germline lookup yields CDR1 MNHEY and CDR2 SMNVEV (reference sequence). This CDR3 is built from 14 residues. DNA for the CDR3: TGTGCCAGCAGTTCCAGACAGGTCGGGTACGAGCAGTACTTC. Amino acid sequence: CASSSRQVGYEQYF.

Relative to its sample, this clonotype is medium-sized. This chain joins TRBV12-3 or TRBV12-4 and TRBJ2-7; D unresolved. The CDR3 is 12 residues long. V shed 6 bases and J shed 4 bases, with 10 bases lying between them. The CDR3 coding sequence is TGTGCCAGCAGCCCCACTCCTTACGAGCAGTACTTC. Its protein is CASSPTPYEQYF.

By proportion, this clonotype is medium-sized. The J gene is TRBJ2-2, the V gene TRBV5-4, with D perhaps matching TRBD2 (5 bases). V shed 0 bases and J shed 3 bases, with 9 bases lying between them. The CDR3 contains 15 residues. Germline CDR1 SGHNT, CDR2 YYREEE (reference sequence). In DNA form, the CDR3 reads TGTGCCAGCAGCTTGGAAGGCGGGTACACCGGGGAGCTGTTTTTT. Translation gives CASSLEGGYTGELFF.